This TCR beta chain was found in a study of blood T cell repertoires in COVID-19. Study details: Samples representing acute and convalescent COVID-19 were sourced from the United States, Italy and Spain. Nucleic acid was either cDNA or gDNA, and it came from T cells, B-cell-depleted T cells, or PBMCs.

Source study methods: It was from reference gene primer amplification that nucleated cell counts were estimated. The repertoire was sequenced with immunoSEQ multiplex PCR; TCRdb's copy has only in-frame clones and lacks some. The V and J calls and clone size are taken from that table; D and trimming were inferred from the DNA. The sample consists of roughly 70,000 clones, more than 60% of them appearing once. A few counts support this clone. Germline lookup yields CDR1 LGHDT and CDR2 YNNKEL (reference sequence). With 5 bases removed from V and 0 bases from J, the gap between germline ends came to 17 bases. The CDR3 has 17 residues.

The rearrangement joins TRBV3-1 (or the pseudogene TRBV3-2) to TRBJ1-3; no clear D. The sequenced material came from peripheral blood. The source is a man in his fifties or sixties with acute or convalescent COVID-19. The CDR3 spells CASSSPRSASSGNTIYF. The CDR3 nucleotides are TGTGCCAGCAGCTCCCCGAGGTCAGCTTCCTCTGGAAACACCATATATTTT.